The rows below give T cell receptor beta chains drawn from one sample of a study of T cells in localized non-small cell lung cancer. The protocol was immunoSEQ multiplex PCR, while the TCRdb copy is restricted to in-frame clones and leaves out a portion. The sample yields roughly 53,000 clones, approximately 88% seen once. The specimen was peripheral blood mononuclear cells, collected before any cancer treatment. The receptor set was obtained from a man between 40 and 75 years old with stage III lung adenocarcinoma. CDR3s include the opening cysteine and the closing phenylalanine or tryptophan. The order of the fields is J gene, clone size, D gene, V gene, CDR3 DNA, CDR3 protein. A D gene is named only where the DNA matches it firmly. Clone size appears in some rows only: once, few, many, or a class for an expanded clone.

TRBJ2-6 - - TRBV6-5 TGTGCCAGCAGTGACTGGGACACAGGGGCCAACGTCCTGACTTTC CASSDWDTGANVLTF
TRBJ2-1 - TRBD2 TRBV5-1 TGCGCCAGCAGCCCCGTTAGCGGGAGTGACAATGAGCAGTTCTTC CASSPVSGSDNEQFF
TRBJ2-1 - TRBD1 TRBV11-2 TGTGCCAGCAGTTTAACCGGGACAGGGGACTACAATGAGCAGTTCTTC CASSLTGTGDYNEQFF
TRBJ1-1 - - TRBV11-2 TGTGCCAGCAGCTTAGTCGGTGGGGAAATGAACACTGAAGCTTTCTTT CASSLVGGEMNTEAFF
TRBJ2-7 - - TRBV18 TGTGCCAGCTCACCACCGGAAGGGGCTGGCTACGAGCAGTACTTC CASSPPEGAGYEQYF
TRBJ2-2 - TRBD1 TRBV6-1 TGTGCCAGCAGTGAAGCGCGGACAGGGATGGACACCGGGGAGCTGTTTTTT CASSEARTGMDTGELFF
TRBJ2-1 - TRBD2 TRBV6-4 TGTGCCAGCCCCTGGGCGCGGGGGGAAATTCACCCATACAATGAGCAGTTCTTC CASPWARGEIHPYNEQFF
TRBJ1-1 - - TRBV6-1 TGTGCCAGCAGACAACAGACTAACACTGAAGCTTTCTTT CASRQQTNTEAFF
TRBJ2-1 - TRBD2 TRBV11-2 TGTGCCAGCAGCTTAGGGGCGGGAGGAATCGATGAGCAGTTCTTC CASSLGAGGIDEQFF
TRBJ2-1 - - TRBV7-2 TGTGCCAGCAGCCCCCGGGACTCTTGGGAGCAGTTCTTC CASSPRDSWEQFF
TRBJ1-1 - - TRBV25-1 TGTGCCAGCAGACGGACTGAAGCTTTCTTT CASRRTEAFF
TRBJ2-2 - TRBD2 TRBV2 TGTGCCAGCACGACTAGCGGGGGGGTTGTTACCGGGGAGCTGTTTTTT CASTTSGGVVTGELFF
TRBJ2-1 - TRBD2 TRBV19 TGTGCCAGTAACGTACTAGCGGGCGGGTCCTACAATGAGCAGTTCTTC CASNVLAGGSYNEQFF
TRBJ2-5 - TRBD2 TRBV30 TGTGCCTGGGGGGGGACTAGCGCAACCCAGTACTTC CAWGGTSATQYF
TRBJ2-3 - - TRBV5-1 TGCGCCAGCAGCTTGGCCGGGGTAGGGGCAGATACGCAGTATTTT CASSLAGVGADTQYF
TRBJ1-1 - - TRBV2 TGTGCCAGCATAGGAAGCGGGACTGAAGCTTTCTTT CASIGSGTEAFF
TRBJ1-4 - TRBD1 TRBV9 TGTGCCAGCAGCTCGGGACAGAGAAATGAAAAACTGTTTTTT CASSSGQRNEKLFF
TRBJ1-1 - - TRBV4-2 TGTGCCAGCAGCCAAGAGGGTAGTGAAGCTTTCTTT CASSQEGSEAFF
TRBJ2-6 once - TRBV6-6 TGTGCCAGCAGCACAGACCACCCTGGGGCCAACGTCCTGACTTTC CASSTDHPGANVLTF
TRBJ2-2 - TRBD1 TRBV11-3 TGTGCCAGCAGCTTAGATGGGACAGGGGATCTGAACACCGGGGAGCTGTTTTTT CASSLDGTGDLNTGELFF
TRBJ2-2 few TRBD1 TRBV11-2 TGTGCCAGCAGCTTAGCAGGGGGCACCGGGGAGCTGTTTTTT CASSLAGGTGELFF
TRBJ2-1 - TRBD2 TRBV11-2 TGTGCCAGCAGCCGGGGGGGCGAATCCTACAATGAGCAGTTCTTC CASSRGGESYNEQFF
TRBJ2-1 - TRBD2 TRBV9 TGTGCCAGCAGCTCGTTAGCGGGGGGTACAATTGAGGAGCAGTTCTTC CASSSLAGGTIEEQFF
TRBJ1-1 - - TRBV6-6 TGTGCCAGCCGCAGGGCCATGAACACTGAAGCTTTCTTT CASRRAMNTEAFF
TRBJ2-7 - TRBD1 TRBV10-3 TGTGCCATCAGCGGGACAGGGGACACCTACGAGCAGTACTTC CAISGTGDTYEQYF
TRBJ2-6 once TRBD1 TRBV7-2 TGTGCCAGCAGCTTATCAGGGGGCGTTGGGGCCAACGTCCTGACTTTC CASSLSGGVGANVLTF
TRBJ1-4 - - TRBV7-6 TGTGCCAGCAGCTTAATATCGGGGGATGAGGAACTGTTTTTT CASSLISGDEELFF
TRBJ2-1 - - TRBV2 TGTGCCAGCAGTGAAAGGGATGAGCAGTTCTTC CASSERDEQFF
TRBJ2-7 - TRBD2 TRBV5-8 TGTGCCAGCAGCACCCTGACGTGGCGGGAGGTCCCCTACGAGCAGTACTTC CASSTLTWREVPYEQYF
TRBJ2-3 - - TRBV20-1 TGCAGTACCTACACAGATACGCAGTATTTT CSTYTDTQYF
TRBJ2-7 - - TRBV5-5 TGTGCCAGCCTGGACACCTCCTACGAGCAGTACTTC CASLDTSYEQYF
TRBJ1-2 - - TRBV5-8 TGTGCCAGCAGCCCGAACTTCCAAGCATCATATGGCTACACCTTC CASSPNFQASYGYTF
TRBJ1-6 - - TRBV12-5 TGTGCTAGTGGTTTGGTAGATCAATCACCCCTCCACTTT CASGLVDQSPLHF
TRBJ2-1 - - TRBV5-1 TGCGCCAGCAGCCCCGAGGAGGGCTTCTATGAGCAGTTCTTC CASSPEEGFYEQFF
TRBJ1-4 - - TRBV15 TGTGCCACCAGCGGGGGTTCGGGGGGCCGTAATGAAAAACTGTTTTTT CATSGGSGGRNEKLFF
TRBJ2-7 - - TRBV14 TGTGCCAGCAGCCAAGGGGGGATGGACTTAGGGCAGTACTTC CASSQGGMDLGQYF
TRBJ1-2 - TRBD1 TRBV19 TGTGCCAGTAGTATGTCGGGACAGGGGGAAGGCTATGGCTACACCTTC CASSMSGQGEGYGYTF
TRBJ2-1 - TRBD2 TRBV4-1 TGCGCCAGCATGAGCGGGAGTTACAATGAGCAGTTCTTC CASMSGSYNEQFF
TRBJ1-5 once - TRBV18 TGTGCCAGCTCACTACACAGGAATCAGCCCCAGCATTTT CASSLHRNQPQHF
TRBJ1-2 - - TRBV27 TGTGCCAGCAGTTCCCCACGGGGCGCTGACTATGGCTACACCTTC CASSSPRGADYGYTF
TRBJ2-4 - - TRBV4-3 TGCGCCAGCAGCCAAGATTGGGGCCGCGTAGCCAAAAACATTCAGTACTTC CASSQDWGRVAKNIQYF
TRBJ2-1 few - TRBV13 TGTGCCAGCAGCTTCAGCGGTGAGCAGTTCTTC CASSFSGEQFF